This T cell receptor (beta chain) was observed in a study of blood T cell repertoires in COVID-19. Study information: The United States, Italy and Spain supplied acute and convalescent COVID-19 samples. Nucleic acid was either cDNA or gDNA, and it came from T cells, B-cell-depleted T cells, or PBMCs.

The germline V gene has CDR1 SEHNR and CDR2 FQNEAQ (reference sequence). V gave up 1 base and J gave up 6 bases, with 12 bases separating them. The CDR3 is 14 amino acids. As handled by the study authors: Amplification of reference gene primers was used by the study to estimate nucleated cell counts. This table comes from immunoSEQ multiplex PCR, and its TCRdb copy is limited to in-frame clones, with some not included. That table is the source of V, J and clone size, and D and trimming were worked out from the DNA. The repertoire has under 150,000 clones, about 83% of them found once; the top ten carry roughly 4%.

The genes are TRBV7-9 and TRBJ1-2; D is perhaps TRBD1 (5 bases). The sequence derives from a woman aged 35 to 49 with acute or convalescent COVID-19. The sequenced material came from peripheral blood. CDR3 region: CASSLGTSTHGYTF. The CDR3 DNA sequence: TGTGCCAGCAGCTTAGGGACATCTACCCATGGCTACACCTTC.